One sample yielded the 4 T cell receptor beta chains listed below, sequenced in a study of response to subunit inactivated influenza vaccine. TCRdb recomputed calls from the RT-PCR reads with MiXCR, one row per CDR3 protein. Of about 540,000 distinct CDR3 sequences detected, under 30% appear once; the ten largest clones hold approximately 3%. The sample was also reused in another study, on T cells expressing NK-cell markers. That paper adds: TCR beta libraries carry UMIs added by 5'RACE template switching.

This specimen consisted of CD4+ T cells sorted from PBMCs, obtained 11 to 12 days after vaccination. The receptors here all came from a man between 45 and 60 years old who received an inactivated influenza vaccine.

This clonotype was picked up a small number of times. The chain has TRBV18 and TRBJ2-2, with D perhaps assigned TRBD1 or TRBD2 (5 bases each). Germline values: CDR1 KGHSH, CDR2 LQKENI. Between the trimmed V and J ends, which lost 5 bases and 0 bases, there was a span of 16 bases. The CDR3 covers 17 residues. CDR3: CASSRSGGNANTGELFF. CDR3 sequence (DNA): TGTGCCAGCTCAAGGAGTGGGGGAAACGCGAACACCGGGGAGCTGTTTTTT.

This chain joins TRBV7-2 and TRBJ2-7, with 8 bases lining up with TRBD2. V shed 5 bases and J 2 bases; nucleotides not matched to a gene: 5. There are 14 residues in the CDR3. Per the germline V gene, CDR1 is SGHTA and CDR2 is FQGNSA. The CDR3 coding sequence is TGTGCCAGCAGCACTACTAGCGGCCCCTACGAGCAGTACTTC. This gives the protein CASSTTSGPYEQYF.

This clonotype was recorded a few times. The chain employs TRBV6-2 or TRBV6-3 and TRBJ2-2; 14 nucleotides agree with TRBD2. The CDR3 covers 16 residues. Losses at the gene ends were 6 bases for V and 4 bases for J; bases not matched to a gene: 4. CDR1 is MNHEY, CDR2 SVGEGT, per germline. The CDR3 DNA sequence: TGTGCCAGCAGCCATGGACTAGCGGGAGGCACCGGGGAGCTGTTTTTT. Protein: CASSHGLAGGTGELFF.

The chain recombines TRBV6-1 with TRBJ2-7; 10 nucleotides line up with TRBD2. This CDR3 contains 15 residues. Germline CDR1 reads MNHNS; CDR2 reads SASEGT. V lost 4 bases and J lost 6; bases outside the gene matches: 9. The CDR3 nucleotides read TGTGCCAGCAGTGGTCAAGCGGGAGGGCCTTCCGAGCAGTACTTC. Its protein is CASSGQAGGPSEQYF.